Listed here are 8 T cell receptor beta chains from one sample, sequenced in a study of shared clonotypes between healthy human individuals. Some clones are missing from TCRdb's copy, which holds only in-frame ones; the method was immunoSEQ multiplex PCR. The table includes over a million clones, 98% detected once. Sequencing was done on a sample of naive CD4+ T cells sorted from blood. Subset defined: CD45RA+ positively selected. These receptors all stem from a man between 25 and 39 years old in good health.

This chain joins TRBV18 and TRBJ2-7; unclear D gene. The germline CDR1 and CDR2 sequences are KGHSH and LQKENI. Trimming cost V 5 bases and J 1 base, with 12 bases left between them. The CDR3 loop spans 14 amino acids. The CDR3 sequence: CASSTEVGSYEQYF. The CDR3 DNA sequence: TGTGCCAGCTCAACCGAAGTGGGGTCCTACGAGCAGTACTTC. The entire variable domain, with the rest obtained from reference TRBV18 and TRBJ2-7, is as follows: NAGVMQNPRHLVRRRGQEARLRCSPMKGHSHVYWYRQLPEEGLKFMVYLQKENIIDESGMPKERFSAEFPKEGPSILRIQQVVRGDSAAYFCASSTEVGSYEQYFGPGTRLTVT.

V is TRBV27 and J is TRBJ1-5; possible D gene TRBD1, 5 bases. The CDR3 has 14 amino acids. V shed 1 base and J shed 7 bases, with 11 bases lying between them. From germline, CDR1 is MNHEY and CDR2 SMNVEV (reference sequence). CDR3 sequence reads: CASSLLRGVQPQHF. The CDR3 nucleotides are TGTGCCAGCAGTTTATTGCGGGGGGTCCAGCCCCAGCATTTT.

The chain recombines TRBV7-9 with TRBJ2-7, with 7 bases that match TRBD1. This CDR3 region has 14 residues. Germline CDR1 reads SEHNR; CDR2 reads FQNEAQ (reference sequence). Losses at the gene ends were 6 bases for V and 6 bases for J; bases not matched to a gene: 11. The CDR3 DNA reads TGTGCCAGCAGTTTACAGGGGTACCCTAGCGAGCAGTACTTC. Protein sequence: CASSLQGYPSEQYF.

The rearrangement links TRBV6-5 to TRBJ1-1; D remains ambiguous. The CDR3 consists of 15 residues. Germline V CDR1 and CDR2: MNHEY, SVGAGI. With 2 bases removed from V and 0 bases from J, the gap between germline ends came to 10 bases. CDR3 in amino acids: CASSYLGVMNTEAFF. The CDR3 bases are TGTGCCAGCAGTTACCTAGGAGTTATGAACACTGAAGCTTTCTTT.

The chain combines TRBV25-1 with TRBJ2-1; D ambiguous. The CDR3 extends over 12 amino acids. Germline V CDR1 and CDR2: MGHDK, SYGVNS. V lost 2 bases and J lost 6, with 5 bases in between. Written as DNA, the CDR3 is TGTGCCAGCAGTGAACCAGCCAATGAGCAGTTCTTC. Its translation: CASSEPANEQFF.

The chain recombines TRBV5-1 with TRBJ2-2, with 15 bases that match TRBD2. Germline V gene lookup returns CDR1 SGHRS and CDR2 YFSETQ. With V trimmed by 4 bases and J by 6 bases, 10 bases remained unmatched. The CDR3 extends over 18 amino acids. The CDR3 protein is CASSLGLAGGPTSGELFF. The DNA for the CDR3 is TGCGCCAGCAGCCTCGGACTAGCGGGAGGGCCCACCTCCGGGGAGCTGTTTTTT.

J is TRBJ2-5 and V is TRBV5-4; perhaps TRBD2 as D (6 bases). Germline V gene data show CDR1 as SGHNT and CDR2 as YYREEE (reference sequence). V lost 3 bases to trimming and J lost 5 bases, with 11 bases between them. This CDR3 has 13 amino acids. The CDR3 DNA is TGTGCCAGCAGCTGGGGGGAACGGGAGACCCAGTACTTC. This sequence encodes CASSWGERETQYF.

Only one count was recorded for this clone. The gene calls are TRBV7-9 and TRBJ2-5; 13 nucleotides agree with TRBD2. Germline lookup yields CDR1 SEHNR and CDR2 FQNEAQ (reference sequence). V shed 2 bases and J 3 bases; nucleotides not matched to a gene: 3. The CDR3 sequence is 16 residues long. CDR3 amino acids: CASSLRTSGREETQYF. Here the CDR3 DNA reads TGTGCCAGCAGCTTAAGAACTAGCGGGAGGGAAGAGACCCAGTACTTC.